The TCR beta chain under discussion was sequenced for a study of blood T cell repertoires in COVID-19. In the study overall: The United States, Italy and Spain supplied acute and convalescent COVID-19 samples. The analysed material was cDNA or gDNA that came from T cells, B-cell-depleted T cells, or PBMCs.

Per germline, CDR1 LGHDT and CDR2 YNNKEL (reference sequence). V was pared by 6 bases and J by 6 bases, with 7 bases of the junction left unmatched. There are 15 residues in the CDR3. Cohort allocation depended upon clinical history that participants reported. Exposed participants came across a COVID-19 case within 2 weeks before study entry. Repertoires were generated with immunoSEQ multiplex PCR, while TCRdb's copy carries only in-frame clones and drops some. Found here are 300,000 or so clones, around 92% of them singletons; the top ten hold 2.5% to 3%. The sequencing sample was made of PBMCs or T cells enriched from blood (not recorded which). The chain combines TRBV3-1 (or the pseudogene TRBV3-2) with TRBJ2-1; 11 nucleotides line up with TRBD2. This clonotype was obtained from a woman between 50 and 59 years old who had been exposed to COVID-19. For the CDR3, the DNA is TGTGCCAGCAGAGTAGCGGGGGGGCTGGGCAATGAGCAGTTCTTC. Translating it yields CASRVAGGLGNEQFF.